This TCR beta chain originates from a study of human T cells and chemical hapten exposure. From the RACE reads, TCRdb called clonotypes with MiXCR, one entry per CDR3 protein. Of 25,000 to 35,000 distinct CDR3 sequences listed, almost 6% are singletons. This clonotype has a count of ten or more. The sample's time point: patch test 3, about 24 weeks after DPC sensitization. This sample's treatment: therapeutic diphenylcyclopropenone sensitization with weekly scalp DPC. It was from unfractionated whole blood that total RNA was extracted. Trimming removed 0 bases at V and 7 bases at J, with 9 bases between. The germline V gene encodes CDR1 LNHDA and CDR2 SQIVND (reference sequence). CDR3 length equals 13 residues.

J is TRBJ2-5 and V is TRBV19; D is possibly TRBD2 (5 bases). The clonotype originates from a young man with alopecia areata. Some clones in this sample may be carry-over from other donors' samples. This sample comprised whole blood, obtained in connection with sensitization to the hapten diphenylcyclopropenone (DPC). The CDR3 loop is CASSIEAGPTQYF. DNA of the CDR3: TGTGCCAGTAGTATAGAGGCGGGCCCGACCCAGTACTTC.